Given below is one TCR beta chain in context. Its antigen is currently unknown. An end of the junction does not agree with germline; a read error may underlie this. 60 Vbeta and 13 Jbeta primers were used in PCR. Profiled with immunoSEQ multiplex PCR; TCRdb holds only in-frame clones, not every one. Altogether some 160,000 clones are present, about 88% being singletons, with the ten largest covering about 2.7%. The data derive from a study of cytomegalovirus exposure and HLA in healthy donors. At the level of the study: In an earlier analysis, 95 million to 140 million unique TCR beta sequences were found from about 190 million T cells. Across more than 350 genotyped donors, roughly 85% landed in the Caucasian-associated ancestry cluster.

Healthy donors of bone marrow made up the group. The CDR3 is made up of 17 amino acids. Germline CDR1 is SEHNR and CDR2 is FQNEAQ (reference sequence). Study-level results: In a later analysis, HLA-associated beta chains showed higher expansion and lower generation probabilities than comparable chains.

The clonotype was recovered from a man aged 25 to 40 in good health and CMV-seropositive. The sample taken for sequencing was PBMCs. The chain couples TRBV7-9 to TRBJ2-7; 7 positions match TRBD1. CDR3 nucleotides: TGTTCCAGCAGCTTAGGCGGTGGCAGGGGGTTTTCTTACGAGCAGTACTTC. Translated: CSSSLGGGRGFSYEQYF.